The sequence of this T cell receptor beta chain was determined in a study of a mutant IDH1 vaccine in newly diagnosed glioma (dated by TCRdb to 2020 to 2023). As for the study more broadly: Patients received eight vaccinations in weeks 1, 3, 5, 7, 11, 15, 19 and 23, corresponding to visits V03 through V10. Peripheral blood was collected at six visits: V03 (baseline), V05, V07, V10, V12 and V13. Before enrollment, patients had received standard therapy of radiotherapy alone, temozolomide alone, or radiochemotherapy with temozolomide; most received the combination. Vaccination started 4-6 weeks after radiotherapy alone, or was given together with temozolomide cycles in the groups whose treatment included chemotherapy. Of the approximately 30 treated patients, about 60% were male and 37.5% were female, and the mean age was approximately 39 years. For exploratory analyses, longitudinal TCRB deep sequencing was carried out in 25 treated patients wherever samples were available.

Broader findings and caveats from the paper: Changes in the top peripheral T cell clonotypes picked up by TCRB sequencing did not appear to be linked to pseudoprogression. PBMC samples for TCRB deep sequencing were selected based on availability. It was noted by the authors that analyses of patient blood samples could not be reproduced owing to sample limitations. Immune responses induced by the vaccine were seen in approximately 92% of patients across multiple MHC alleles.

Libraries were constructed by the immunoSEQ multiplex PCR assay. Rearranged TCR beta chain sequences were amplified with the hsTCRB Kit following the manufacturer's protocol. Sequencing of TCRB libraries was carried out on an Illumina MiSeq. The paper's processing steps were these. The proprietary platform of the kit vendor was used for demultiplexing, trimming and gene mapping. In its TCRdb copy, this immuneACCESS table keeps in-frame sequences only and misses some clones. Where compared with another copy, unresolved V genes explain less than half of these, and the others have no known cause. The V and J calls and clone size were taken over from that table, and D and trimming were inferred from the DNA. The sample table shows tens of thousands of clones, and around 84% are seen once. Roughly 9% of the sample lies in the top ten. Relative to germline, V is missing 2 bases and J is missing 5 bases, with 7 bases of the junction outside any gene match. According to the germline V gene, CDR1 reads LGHNA and CDR2 reads YSLEER. The CDR3, cysteine through phenylalanine, is 15 amino acids long. CDR3 DNA only is kept here, 45 bases in frame from base 1.

The time point tag for this specimen amounts to: week 11, during vaccination. Every vaccine dose consisted of 300 ug of a 20-mer mutant IDH1 peptide in Montanide, administered subcutaneously together with topical imiquimod. All donors had newly diagnosed IDH1-mutant astrocytomas of WHO grade 3 or 4 that showed loss of nuclear ATRX. The samples were drawn from NOA16, a multicentre, single-arm, open-label phase I trial in Germany that tested a mutant IDH1 peptide vaccine in humans for the first time. The DNeasy Blood and Tissue Kit was used to extract genomic DNA from EDTA blood for TCRB sequencing. About this clone itself: Its binding antigen is unknown. No clone much larger than this one lies a single base away; base qualities are absent.

Material: PBMCs, obtained from a glioma patient whose treatment included an IDH1 peptide vaccine. This chain is built from TRBV4-3 and TRBJ1-2; 8 junctional bases match TRBD1. This receptor was taken from a woman in her fifties or sixties with glioma. Here the CDR3 is given as CASSQTGTGEYGYTF. The nucleotides are TGCGCCAGCAGCCAAACCGGGACAGGCGAATATGGCTACACCTTC.